This T cell receptor beta chain was documented in a study of molecular identifiers for immune sequencing clone quantification. This clonotype was detected many times. Deletions cut 0 bases from V and 5 bases from J, with 8 bases between. Germline V gene sequence: CDR1 SGHNT, CDR2 YYREEE (reference sequence). The CDR3 runs to 13 residues. TCRdb re-analysed the PCR reads in MiXCR, keeping a single row per CDR3 protein. This table holds about 40,000 distinct CDR3 sequences, about a fifth found once. V gene TRBV5-4 combines with J gene TRBJ1-1, with D tentatively TRBD1 (5 bases). The sample consisted of naive CD8+ T cells from blood, with Jurkat cell RNA spiked in. Described subset: FACS-sorted CD8+CD4-CCR7+CD45RA+ naive T cells. The receptor comes from a human donor in good health. Some libraries in this study had Jurkat cell RNA spiked in. The CDR3 sequence: CASSLGGGTEAFF. The CDR3 DNA is TGTGCCAGCAGCTTGGGGGGGGGGACTGAAGCTTTCTTT.